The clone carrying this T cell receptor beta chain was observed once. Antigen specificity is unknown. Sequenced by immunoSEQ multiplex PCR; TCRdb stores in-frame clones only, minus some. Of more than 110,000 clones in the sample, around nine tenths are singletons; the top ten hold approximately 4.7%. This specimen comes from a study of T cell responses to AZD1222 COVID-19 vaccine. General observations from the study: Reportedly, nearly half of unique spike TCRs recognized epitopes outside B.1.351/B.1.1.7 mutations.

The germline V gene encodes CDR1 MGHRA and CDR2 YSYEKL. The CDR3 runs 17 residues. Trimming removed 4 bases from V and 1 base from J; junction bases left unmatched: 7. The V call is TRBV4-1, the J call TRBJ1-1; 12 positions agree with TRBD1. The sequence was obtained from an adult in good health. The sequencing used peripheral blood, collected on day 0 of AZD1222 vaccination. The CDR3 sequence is CASSPVSGQGANTEAFF. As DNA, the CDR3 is TGCGCCAGCAGCCCTGTCTCGGGACAGGGGGCGAACACTGAAGCTTTCTTT.